This T cell receptor (beta chain) was captured by sequencing in a study of T cell responses to AZD1222 COVID-19 vaccine. Looking at the study overall: Doses given second, at about 4 or about 12 weeks, were pooled.

To note about this clone: Its antigen is as yet unknown.

The study, taken as a whole, reports: Seropositivity was recorded at baseline in only a handful of AZD1222 recipients.

The germline gives CDR1 MDHEN, CDR2 SYDVKM. V lost 6 bases to trimming and J lost 2 bases; unmatched junction nucleotides: 5. The CDR3 has 15 amino acids. Assay used: immunoSEQ multiplex PCR; TCRdb lists only in-frame clones, some missing. The table has 95,000 to 110,000 clones, 91% seen once; the top ten hold less than 55%. Sequenced material: peripheral blood, taken on day 0 of AZD1222 vaccination. The receptor's source is an adult in good health. The chain carries TRBV28 and TRBJ2-7; 12 nucleotides match TRBD2. DNA of the CDR3: TGTGCCAGCAGCCTGGGGACTAGCGGGCCCTACGAGCAGTACTTC. This codes for CASSLGTSGPYEQYF.